The 3 T cell receptor beta chains listed next were all sequenced from one sample in a study of post-analysis software for immune sequencing data. Prepared libraries of TCR beta cDNA carried unique molecular identifiers. Using its own MiXCR run on the PCR reads, TCRdb lists one record per CDR3 protein. The table has about 260,000 distinct CDR3 sequences, 35% to 40% seen once. Findings of the study overall: Patients showed TRBV5-6, TRBV5-1 and TRBV20-1 among 4 or 5 TRBV segments more frequent than in controls.

Their antigens remain unidentified. The sample taken for sequencing was blood. These receptors were taken from a girl between 10 and 17 years old with multiple sclerosis.

This clonotype was detected many times. The J gene is TRBJ1-2, the V gene TRBV3-1; no clear D. The V and J ends lost 0 bases and 4 bases respectively, with 9 bases between them. There are 14 residues in the CDR3. Germline V gene lookup returns CDR1 LGHDT and CDR2 YNNKEL (reference sequence). The CDR3 nucleotides read TGTGCCAGCAGCCAAGATGTACCGGGCTATGGCTACACCTTC. This translates into CASSQDVPGYGYTF.

This chain joins TRBV6-6 and TRBJ1-6; 7 bases line up with TRBD1. Germline CDR1 MNHNY, CDR2 SVGAGI (reference sequence). This CDR3 contains 13 residues. In nucleotides, the CDR3 is TGTGCTCCCCAGTGGGACAGAAATTCACCCCTCCACTTT. Amino acids: CAPQWDRNSPLHF.

In its sample, this clonotype was seen a few times. One base away lies a much larger clone, so this may be a sequencing read error. The chain recombines TRBV20-1 with TRBJ2-7, with D unresolved. This CDR3 is 12 amino acids long. Trimming stripped 6 bases from V and 3 bases from J, with 12 bases between. CDR1 and CDR2 from the germline V gene are DFQATT and SNEGSKA (reference sequence). Here the CDR3 reads CSAVDHSYEQYF. The CDR3 nucleotides are TGCAGTGCCGTAGACCACAGCTACGAGCAGTACTTC.